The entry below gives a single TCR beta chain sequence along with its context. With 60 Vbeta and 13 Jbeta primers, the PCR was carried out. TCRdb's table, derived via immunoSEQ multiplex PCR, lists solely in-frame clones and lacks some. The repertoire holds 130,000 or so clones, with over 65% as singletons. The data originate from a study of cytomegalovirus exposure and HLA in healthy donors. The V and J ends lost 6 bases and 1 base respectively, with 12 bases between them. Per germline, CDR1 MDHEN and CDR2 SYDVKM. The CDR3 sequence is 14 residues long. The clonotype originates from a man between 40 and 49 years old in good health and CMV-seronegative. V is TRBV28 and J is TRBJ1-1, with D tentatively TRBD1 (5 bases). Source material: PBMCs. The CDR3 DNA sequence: TGTGCCAGCAGGGTGGGACTTCCGAACACTGAAGCTTTCTTT. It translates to CASRVGLPNTEAFF.